The 9 T cell receptor beta chains reported below all come from one sample, sequenced in a study of CD8 T cells in Susac syndrome. The RNA input was roughly 0.45 to 1 ug, and it was reverse transcribed with random hexamers. MiXCR, run by TCRdb on the immunoSEQ multiplex PCR reads, gives a single entry per CDR3 protein. Here the sample spans hundreds of thousands of distinct CDR3 sequences, 95% being singletons. The sequenced material came from CD4+ T cells from PBMCs. Receptors originate from a human donor with multiple sclerosis.

J is TRBJ1-1 and V is TRBV3-1; TRBD1 agrees at 7 bases. The J segment lost 9 bases and the V segment lost 4 bases, leaving 14 bases of the junction unmatched. CDR3 length equals 15 residues. The germline V gene has CDR1 LGHDT and CDR2 YNNKEL (reference sequence). DNA for the CDR3: TGTGCCAGCAGCCGAACCCAGGCAGGGGGAAGGAAAGCTTTCTTT. Residues: CASSRTQAGGRKAFF.

The chain carries TRBV13 and TRBJ2-5; weak D call: TRBD1 (5 bases). CDR1 PRHDT and CDR2 FYEKMQ come from the germline V gene (reference sequence). Trimming cost V 5 bases and J 6 bases, with 13 bases left between them. This CDR3 has 13 residues. In DNA form, the CDR3 reads TGTGCCAGCAGCGAAGACAGAGAGAAGACCCAGTACTTC. This sequence encodes CASSEDREKTQYF.

V and J are TRBV29-1 and TRBJ1-1, with D unclear. From germline, CDR1 is SQVTM and CDR2 ANQGSEA. Trimming shortened V by 6 bases and J by 4 bases, and 9 bases separated the two germline ends. The length of the CDR3 is 11 residues. The CDR3 bases are TGCAGCGTCCCCGGTGGCACTGAAGCTTTCTTT. Amino acids: CSVPGGTEAFF.

The genes are TRBV20-1 and TRBJ2-1, with 9 positions matching TRBD2. Germline V lookup: CDR1 DFQATT, CDR2 SNEGSKA (reference sequence). J lost 8 bases, V lost 3 bases, and 8 bases had no gene match. The CDR3 has 14 residues. The CDR3 here is CSASGGGAFDEQFF. In DNA, the CDR3 is TGCAGTGCTAGCGGCGGGGGGGCTTTTGATGAGCAGTTCTTC.

This clonotype was counted a single time. V usage is TRBV3-1 and J usage is TRBJ2-4, with TRBD1 as a possible D gene (6 bases). The V end lost 2 bases, the J end lost 0 bases, and 11 bases lay between the germline ends. Germline V gene lookup returns CDR1 LGHDT and CDR2 YNNKEL (reference sequence). The CDR3 totals 16 residues. CDR3 protein: CASSQSPGVAKNIQYF. The CDR3, as DNA: TGTGCCAGCAGCCAATCGCCAGGGGTAGCCAAAAACATTCAGTACTTC.

J is TRBJ2-3 and V is TRBV6-6; TRBD2 agrees at 9 bases. The CDR3 spans 14 residues. Trimming at V came to 5 bases and at J to 4 bases, leaving 4 bases not matched to a gene. CDR1 MNHNY and CDR2 SVGAGI come from the germline V gene (reference sequence). CDR3 region: CASSRAGGPDTQYF. The CDR3 DNA reads TGTGCCAGCAGTCGGGCGGGGGGGCCAGATACGCAGTATTTT.

The chain joins TRBV20-1 to TRBJ2-1; possibly TRBD2 for D (5 bases). Trimming took 2 bases from V and 0 from J, leaving 8 bases between them. Germline V gene data show CDR1 as DFQATT and CDR2 as SNEGSKA (reference sequence). There are 14 residues in the CDR3. Here the CDR3 reads CSARPGSSYNEQFF. In nucleotides, the CDR3 is TGCAGTGCTAGACCGGGGAGCTCCTACAATGAGCAGTTCTTC.

The chain couples TRBV21-1 to TRBJ2-7; the table calls TRBD1, which could not be checked here. TRBV21-1 is labeled a pseudogene. The CDR3 is 15 amino acids. The CDR3 DNA is TGTGCCAGCAGGAACCGGGACATATTCTCCTACGAGCAGTACTTC. Its protein product is CASRNRDIFSYEQYF.

The V call is TRBV6-5, the J call TRBJ1-2; D is perhaps TRBD1 (6 bases). V lost 9 bases, J lost 7 bases, and 18 bases lay in between. The germline gives CDR1 MNHEY, CDR2 SVGAGI. The CDR3 contains 13 residues. As DNA, the CDR3 is TGTGCCAGTTTGAGTGGCCGGGGGCTTGGCTACACCTTC. It encodes CASLSGRGLGYTF.